These T cell receptor beta chains were read from a single sample in a study of cytomegalovirus exposure and HLA in healthy donors. Assay used: immunoSEQ multiplex PCR; TCRdb lists only in-frame clones, some missing. The sample consists of fewer than 200,000 clones, over 75% of them appearing once. Sample: PBMCs. These receptors originate from a male donor in good health and CMV-seronegative. Both conserved end residues are part of each CDR3. D genes are given only for firm matches. A clone size is listed for some rows: how often the clone was seen (once, few, many), or a class if it is expanded.

TRBJ2-7 TRBV4-3 once TRBD2 CASSSRVAGDEQYF TGCGCCAGCAGCTCCCGGGTAGCGGGGGACGAGCAGTACTTC
TRBJ1-1 TRBV28 . . CASSSPTGSLAEAFF TGTGCCAGCAGTTCCCCAACAGGCAGCCTCGCTGAAGCTTTCTTT
TRBJ1-2 TRBV5-1 . TRBD1 CASSSLTGNYGYTF TGCGCCAGCAGCTCCCTGACAGGGAACTATGGCTACACCTTC
TRBJ1-1 TRBV19 . . CASSMGLTEAFF TGTGCCAGTAGTATGGGCCTCACTGAAGCTTTCTTT
TRBJ2-5 TRBV7-8 . . CASSLVEAQETQYF TGTGCCAGCAGCTTAGTCGAGGCCCAAGAGACCCAGTACTTC
TRBJ1-5 TRBV2 . . CASSGQGNQPQHF TGTGCCAGCAGTGGTCAGGGCAATCAGCCCCAGCATTTT
TRBJ1-5 TRBV28 . . CASSTGQISSNQPQHF TGTGCCAGCAGTACCGGACAGATTTCTAGCAATCAGCCCCAGCATTTT
TRBJ2-7 TRBV4-2 . . CASSQDISLSYEQYF TGTGCCAGCAGCCAAGATATTTCCCTCTCCTACGAGCAGTACTTC
TRBJ1-2 TRBV7-2 . . CASSSRYIGEQNGYTF TGTGCCAGCAGCTCAAGGTACATAGGGGAACAGAATGGCTACACCTTC
TRBJ2-2 TRBV4-1 . . CASSQRGQSNTGELFF TGCGCCAGCAGCCAAAGAGGACAGTCGAACACCGGGGAGCTGTTTTTT
TRBJ1-2 TRBV29-1 . . CSVEYRDRNINYGYTF TGCAGCGTTGAATATCGCGACAGGAACATCAACTATGGCTACACCTTC
TRBJ2-7 TRBV12-5 once . CASAFWGGEQYF TGTGCTAGTGCCTTTTGGGGAGGCGAGCAGTACTTC
TRBJ2-2 TRBV4-3 . TRBD1 CASSRIQGSGELFF TGCGCCAGCAGCCGAATACAGGGGTCCGGGGAGCTGTTTTTT
TRBJ2-7 TRBV27 once . CATKTSAGEQYF TGTGCCACTAAGACTTCCGCCGGCGAGCAGTACTTC
TRBJ1-1 TRBV10-1 once TRBD1 CASSLGGLGTEAFF TGCGCCAGCAGCCTAGGGGGCTTGGGCACTGAAGCTTTCTTT
TRBJ2-5 TRBV5-1 . . CASSFSGMETQYF TGCGCCAGCAGCTTCTCGGGGATGGAGACCCAGTACTTC
TRBJ2-3 TRBV27 . . CASSPTFTDTQYF TGTGCCAGCAGTCCGACTTTCACAGATACGCAGTATTTT
TRBJ2-1 TRBV6-5 once TRBD1 CASRDRDSSYNEQFF TGTGCCAGCAGAGATCGGGACAGCTCCTACAATGAGCAGTTCTTC
TRBJ2-7 TRBV5-1 once TRBD2 CASSPLAGDEQYF TGCGCCAGCAGCCCACTAGCGGGGGACGAGCAGTACTTC
TRBJ1-1 TRBV5-1 . TRBD1 CASSLWTGISQNTEAFF TGCGCCAGCAGCTTGTGGACAGGGATATCCCAGAACACTGAAGCTTTCTTT
TRBJ1-1 TRBV10-3 . TRBD1 CAISDPRDRGRGTEAFF TGTGCCATCAGTGACCCCCGGGACAGGGGGCGCGGCACTGAAGCTTTCTTT
TRBJ1-1 TRBV7-2 . . CASSFGHLGTEAFF TGTGCCAGCAGCTTTGGACACTTGGGCACTGAAGCTTTCTTT
TRBJ1-1 TRBV19 . . CASSISENTEAFF TGTGCCAGTAGTATTTCAGAGAACACTGAAGCTTTCTTT
TRBJ2-2 TRBV25-1 . . CASSELWSVEPNTGELFF TGTGCCAGCAGTGAATTGTGGTCGGTAGAGCCGAACACCGGGGAGCTGTTTTTT
TRBJ2-2 TRBV19 . TRBD1 CASSPRTGFTGELFF TGTGCCAGTAGTCCCCGGACAGGGTTTACCGGGGAGCTGTTTTTT
TRBJ1-2 TRBV6-1 . TRBD1 CASSESGGQTLWGGYTF TGTGCCAGCAGTGAATCCGGGGGACAGACCCTATGGGGGGGCTACACCTTC
TRBJ2-1 TRBV7-9 . . CASSVRTANEQFF TGTGCCAGCAGCGTAAGGACAGCCAATGAGCAGTTCTTC
TRBJ1-5 TRBV27 . TRBD1 CASRREWTGITGQPQHF TGTGCCAGCAGGCGTGAGTGGACAGGGATAACGGGTCAGCCCCAGCATTTT
TRBJ2-7 TRBV7-9 . TRBD2 CASSSPRGAGAQYFYEQYF TGTGCCAGCAGCTCCCCCCGTGGAGCGGGGGCCCAGTATTTCTACGAGCAGTACTTC
TRBJ2-3 TRBV5-1 . . CASSLFADTQYF TGCGCCAGCAGCTTGTTCGCAGATACGCAGTATTTT
TRBJ2-1 TRBV6-1 . . CASTLSNGVYYEQFF TGTGCCAGCACGCTCTCAAACGGGGTTTATTACGAGCAGTTCTTC
TRBJ1-5 TRBV19 . . CASSARGGRGNQPQHF TGTGCCAGTAGTGCCAGGGGTGGTCGCGGCAATCAGCCCCAGCATTTT
TRBJ2-3 TRBV15 . . CATSRDRASTDTQYF TGTGCCACCAGCAGAGACAGGGCTAGCACAGATACGCAGTATTTT
TRBJ2-7 TRBV7-8 . TRBD1 CASSQGTVYEQYF TGTGCCAGCAGCCAAGGGACAGTGTACGAGCAGTACTTC
TRBJ2-2 TRBV4-3 . . CASSPNREGADTGELFF TGCGCCAGCAGCCCCAACCGGGAGGGGGCAGACACCGGGGAGCTGTTTTTT
TRBJ1-4 TRBV6-5 . TRBD1 CASKQGLLDEKLFF TGTGCCAGCAAACAGGGGTTATTGGATGAAAAACTGTTTTTT
TRBJ2-1 TRBV11-2 . TRBD1 CASSLSTGHEQFF TGTGCCAGCAGCCTCTCGACAGGGCATGAGCAGTTCTTC
TRBJ1-2 TRBV27 . TRBD1 CASSSSAGTGNTF TGTGCCAGCAGTTCGTCCGCCGGGACAGGGAACACCTTC
TRBJ1-4 TRBV5-6 once TRBD1 CASSWYRGQATNEKLFF TGTGCCAGCAGCTGGTACCGTGGACAGGCAACTAATGAAAAACTGTTTTTT
TRBJ1-4 TRBV30 . . CAWTEGVATNEKLFF TGTGCCTGGACCGAGGGAGTTGCAACTAATGAAAAACTGTTTTTT